The source of this T cell receptor (beta chain) is a study of blood T cell repertoires in COVID-19. Across the study: Whether acute or convalescent, the COVID-19 samples came from the United States, Italy and Spain. PBMCs, B-cell-depleted T cells, or T cells were the source of the cDNA or gDNA that made up the material.

Germline CDR1 SGHRS, CDR2 YFSETQ. The length of the CDR3 is 14 residues. V lost 2 bases, J lost 5 bases, and 10 bases lay in between. This clone showed up just once. Original processing methods: Amplification of reference gene primers was used by the study to estimate nucleated cell counts. Method: immunoSEQ multiplex PCR; TCRdb's copy keeps in-frame clones and lacks some. The V and J calls and clone size come from that table; D and trimming were worked out from the DNA. The data show about 290,000 clones, around four fifths seen once. The TCR comes from a woman aged 50 to 60 with active or convalescent COVID-19. The sequencing input was peripheral blood. The chain couples TRBV5-1 to TRBJ1-4; D might be TRBD1 (5 bases). CDR3 loop: CASSFSGGNEKLFF. CDR3 DNA: TGCGCCAGCAGCTTCTCGGGGGGGAATGAAAAACTGTTTTTT.